The rows below give T cell receptor beta chains drawn from one sample of a study of OX40 agonist ivuxolimab in advanced cancers. Using immunoSEQ multiplex PCR, the repertoire was profiled, and TCRdb retains in-frame clones only, with some absent. The repertoire consists of roughly 12,000 clones, with around nine tenths occurring once and the leading ten covering roughly 50%. The starting material was CD4+ or CD8+ T cells sorted from blood, obtained in a trial of the OX40 agonist ivuxolimab. The receptors stem from an adult with an advanced solid tumor such as melanoma, head and neck, liver or kidney cancer. The CDR3 runs from the conserved cysteine through the conserved F or W. Fields, in order: J gene, clone size, D gene, V gene, CDR3 protein, CDR3 DNA. The D gene is left open where the match is weak. Clone size is shown for a subset of rows, as once, few, many or a class of expanded clone.

j_call: TRBJ1-1; clone_size: .; d_call: .; v_call: TRBV5-1; cdr3_aa: CASSKGGMNTEAFF; cdr3_nt: TGCGCCAGCAGTAAGGGAGGAATGAACACTGAAGCTTTCTTT
j_call: TRBJ2-7; clone_size: few; d_call: TRBD2; v_call: TRBV13; cdr3_aa: CASSRQSGSYYEQYF; cdr3_nt: TGTGCCAGCAGCCGCCAAAGCGGGAGTTACTACGAGCAGTACTTC
j_call: TRBJ2-1; clone_size: .; d_call: .; v_call: TRBV28; cdr3_aa: CASILTPEYNEQFF; cdr3_nt: TGTGCCAGCATCCTAACGCCAGAGTACAATGAGCAGTTCTTC
j_call: TRBJ1-2; clone_size: .; d_call: .; v_call: TRBV7-9; cdr3_aa: CASSSAPSLGYTF; cdr3_nt: TGTGCCAGCAGCTCAGCCCCGAGCCTCGGCTACACCTTC
j_call: TRBJ2-1; clone_size: .; d_call: .; v_call: TRBV5-1; cdr3_aa: CASSLGHTGDNEQFF; cdr3_nt: TGCGCCAGCAGCTTGGGCCATACCGGAGACAATGAGCAGTTCTTC
j_call: TRBJ2-7; clone_size: .; d_call: TRBD2; v_call: TRBV6-6; cdr3_aa: CASSLQLAGGSEQYF; cdr3_nt: TGTGCCAGCAGTTTACAACTAGCGGGAGGTTCCGAGCAGTACTTC
j_call: TRBJ2-5; clone_size: .; d_call: .; v_call: TRBV4-2; cdr3_aa: CASSRGYGDAETQYF; cdr3_nt: TGTGCCAGCAGCCGGGGATATGGGGACGCAGAGACCCAGTACTTC
j_call: TRBJ2-7; clone_size: .; d_call: .; v_call: TRBV6-1; cdr3_aa: CASSESLGHSEQYF; cdr3_nt: TGTGCCAGCAGTGAGTCCCTAGGGCATTCCGAGCAGTACTTC
j_call: TRBJ2-6; clone_size: .; d_call: .; v_call: TRBV11-2; cdr3_aa: CASSLGPRAGANVLTF; cdr3_nt: TGTGCCAGCAGCTTAGGCCCCAGGGCTGGGGCCAACGTCCTGACTTTC
j_call: TRBJ2-3; clone_size: .; d_call: .; v_call: TRBV2; cdr3_aa: CASSTLGSTDTQYF; cdr3_nt: TGTGCCAGCAGTACGTTGGGAAGCACAGATACGCAGTATTTT
j_call: TRBJ1-1; clone_size: .; d_call: .; v_call: TRBV27; cdr3_aa: CASSPRVGNTEAFF; cdr3_nt: TGTGCCAGCAGTCCGCGGGTAGGGAATACTGAAGCTTTCTTT
j_call: TRBJ2-7; clone_size: .; d_call: .; v_call: TRBV2; cdr3_aa: CASQTNYEQYF; cdr3_nt: TGTGCCAGCCAAACCAACTACGAGCAGTACTTC
j_call: TRBJ1-3; clone_size: .; d_call: .; v_call: TRBV4-1; cdr3_aa: CASSQESRWGNTIYF; cdr3_nt: TGCGCCAGCAGCCAAGAGTCCAGGTGGGGAAACACCATATATTTT
j_call: TRBJ1-4; clone_size: .; d_call: TRBD1; v_call: TRBV4-3; cdr3_aa: CASSQGQGANEKLFF; cdr3_nt: TGCGCCAGCAGCCAGGGACAGGGGGCTAATGAAAAACTGTTTTTT
j_call: TRBJ2-5; clone_size: once; d_call: .; v_call: TRBV21-1; cdr3_aa: CASSKNNKGARGETQYF; cdr3_nt: TGTGCCAGCAGCAAAAATAACAAAGGGGCCAGAGGAGAGACCCAGTACTTC
j_call: TRBJ2-3; clone_size: .; d_call: .; v_call: TRBV13; cdr3_aa: CASSPGPGTDTQYF; cdr3_nt: TGTGCCAGCAGCCCAGGACCCGGCACAGATACGCAGTATTTT
j_call: TRBJ2-1; clone_size: .; d_call: TRBD2; v_call: TRBV2; cdr3_aa: CASRAQLAGGPDAISYNEQFF; cdr3_nt: TGTGCCAGCAGGGCCCAACTAGCGGGAGGGCCGGATGCAATCTCCTACAATGAGCAGTTCTTC
j_call: TRBJ2-3; clone_size: .; d_call: .; v_call: TRBV5-8; cdr3_aa: CASSFVSWGSASTDTQYF; cdr3_nt: TGTGCCAGCAGCTTTGTCTCCTGGGGGTCGGCTAGCACAGATACGCAGTATTTT
j_call: TRBJ1-3; clone_size: .; d_call: .; v_call: TRBV30; cdr3_aa: CAWRGWGDGTGNTIYF; cdr3_nt: TGTGCCTGGAGGGGGTGGGGGGACGGGACTGGAAACACCATATATTTT
j_call: TRBJ2-7; clone_size: .; d_call: .; v_call: TRBV11-3; cdr3_aa: CASNYQGRDEQYF; cdr3_nt: TGTGCCAGCAACTACCAGGGGAGGGACGAGCAGTACTTC
j_call: TRBJ1-4; clone_size: .; d_call: .; v_call: TRBV11-3; cdr3_aa: CASSRRDMRWNEKLFF; cdr3_nt: TGTGCCAGCAGCCGCCGGGACATGAGGTGGAATGAAAAACTGTTTTTT
j_call: TRBJ1-3; clone_size: .; d_call: .; v_call: TRBV27; cdr3_aa: CASSLLGAGNTIYF; cdr3_nt: TGTGCCAGCAGTTTATTGGGGGCTGGAAACACCATATATTTT
j_call: TRBJ1-4; clone_size: once; d_call: TRBD1; v_call: TRBV28; cdr3_aa: CASSIDRGRDNEKLFF; cdr3_nt: TGTGCCAGCAGCATAGACAGGGGGCGTGATAATGAAAAACTGTTTTTT
j_call: TRBJ2-7; clone_size: .; d_call: TRBD2; v_call: TRBV5-5; cdr3_aa: CASSGTSGPYEQYF; cdr3_nt: TGTGCCAGCAGCGGGACTAGCGGACCCTACGAGCAGTACTTC
j_call: TRBJ1-6; clone_size: .; d_call: .; v_call: TRBV27; cdr3_aa: CASSLSSQSSYNSPLHF; cdr3_nt: TGTGCCAGCAGTTTATCGTCACAGAGCTCCTATAATTCACCCCTCCACTTT
j_call: TRBJ2-1; clone_size: .; d_call: TRBD2; v_call: TRBV5-8; cdr3_aa: CASRDPGLANEQFF; cdr3_nt: TGTGCCAGCAGAGACCCGGGACTAGCAAATGAGCAGTTCTTC
j_call: TRBJ2-7; clone_size: .; d_call: .; v_call: TRBV7-3; cdr3_aa: CASSAGMGEQYF; cdr3_nt: TGTGCCAGCAGCGCCGGCATGGGCGAGCAGTACTTC